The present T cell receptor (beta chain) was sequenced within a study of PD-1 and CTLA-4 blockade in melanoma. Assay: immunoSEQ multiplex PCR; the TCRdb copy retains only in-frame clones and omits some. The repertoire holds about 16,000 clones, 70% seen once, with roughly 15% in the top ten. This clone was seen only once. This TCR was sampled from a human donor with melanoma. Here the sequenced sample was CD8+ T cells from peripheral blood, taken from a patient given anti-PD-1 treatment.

The CDR3 DNA sequence: TGTGCCATCAGTGATTCGACTAGCGTTAAGAACACCGGGGAGCTGTTTTTT. It translates to CAISDSTSVKNTGELFF. This chain links TRBV10-3 with TRBJ2-2; 8 bases map to TRBD2. Looked up from germline, CDR1 is ENHRY and CDR2 is SYGVKD. The CDR3 totals 17 residues. The V segment lost 3 bases and the J segment 1 base; nucleotides outside the gene matches: 7.